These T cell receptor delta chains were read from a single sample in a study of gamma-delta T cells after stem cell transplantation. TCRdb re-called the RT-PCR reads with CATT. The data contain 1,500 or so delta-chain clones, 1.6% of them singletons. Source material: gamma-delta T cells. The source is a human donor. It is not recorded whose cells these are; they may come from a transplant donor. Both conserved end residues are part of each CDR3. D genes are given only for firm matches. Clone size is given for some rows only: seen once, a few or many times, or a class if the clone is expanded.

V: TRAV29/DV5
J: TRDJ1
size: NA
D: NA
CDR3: CSVLLCSKRCTGDTPYTDKLIF
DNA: NA

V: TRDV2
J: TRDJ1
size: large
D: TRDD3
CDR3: CACDNLGIRGGDKLIF
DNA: TGTGCCTGTGACAATCTCGGGATACGAGGGGGCGATAAACTCATCTTT

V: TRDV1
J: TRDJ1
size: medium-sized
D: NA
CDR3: CALGELRTFRIRFSDKLIF
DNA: TGTGCTCTTGGGGAACTAAGGACCTTCCGGATTAGGTTCTCCGATAAACTCATCTTT

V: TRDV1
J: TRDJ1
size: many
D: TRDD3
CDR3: CALGDQALGSPWGMYTDKLIF
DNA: TGTGCTCTTGGGGATCAGGCTCTGGGTTCACCTTGGGGGATGTACACCGATAAACTCATCTTT

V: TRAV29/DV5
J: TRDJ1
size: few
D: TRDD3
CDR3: CAAAPSLGDTPHLTDKPIF
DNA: TGTGCGGCTGCGCCTTCCTTGGGGGATACGCCCCACCTGACCGATAAACCCATCTTT

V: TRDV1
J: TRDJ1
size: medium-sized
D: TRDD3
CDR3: CALGEFKHPKYSLVRVGDPDTDKLIF
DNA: TGTGCTCTTGGGGAATTTAAACACCCCAAGTATAGCCTAGTGAGAGTGGGGGATCCCGACACCGATAAACTCATCTTT

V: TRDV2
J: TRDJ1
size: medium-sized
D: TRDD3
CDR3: CACDTRVRGLGDLDKLIF
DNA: TGTGCCTGTGACACCAGGGTACGAGGGCTGGGGGACCTCGATAAACTCATCTTT

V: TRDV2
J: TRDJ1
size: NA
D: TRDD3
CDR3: CACDARGIRPYTDKLIF
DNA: TGTGCCTGTGACGCCAGGGGGATACGCCCGTACACCGATAAACTCATCTTT

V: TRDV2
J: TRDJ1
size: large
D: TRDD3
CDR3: CACDTNSFLRWGIRPYTDKLIF
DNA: TGTGCCTGTGACACGAATAGTTTCCTACGTTGGGGGATACGCCCGTACACCGATAAACTCATCTTT

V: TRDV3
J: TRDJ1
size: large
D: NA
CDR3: CAFVGTVTFVFNSLPIQDTDKLIF
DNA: TGTGCCTTTGTGGGGACCGTTACCTTTGTCTTCAATTCACTCCCAATTCAGGACACCGATAAACTCATCTTT

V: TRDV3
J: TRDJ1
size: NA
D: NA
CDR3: CAFIVGQLLRIWSDKLIF
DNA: TGTGCCTTTATCGTTGGTCAACTGCTCCGGATTTGGTCCGATAAACTCATCTTT

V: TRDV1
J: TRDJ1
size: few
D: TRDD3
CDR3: CALGDQALGSPWGIYTDKLIF
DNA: TGTGCTCTTGGGGATCAGGCTCTGGGTTCACCTTGGGGGATATACACCGATAAACTCATCTTT

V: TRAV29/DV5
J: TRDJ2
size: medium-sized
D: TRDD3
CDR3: CAATSTVLGGSLTAQLFF
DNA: TGTGCAGCAACGTCCACCGTACTGGGGGGCTCCTTGACAGCACAACTCTTCTTT

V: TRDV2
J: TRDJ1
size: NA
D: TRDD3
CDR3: CACDTVGIQGDYTDKLIF
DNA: TGTGCCTGTGACACGGTGGGGATACAGGGGGACTACACCGATAAACTCATCTTT

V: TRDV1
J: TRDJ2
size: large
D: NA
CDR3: CALGEPHFPDRGESLTAQLFF
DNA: TGTGCTCTTGGGGAACCTCACTTCCCTGATCGGGGAGAGTCTTTGACAGCACAACTCTTCTTT

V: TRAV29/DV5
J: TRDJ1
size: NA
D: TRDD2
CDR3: CAASTAFLRTGEPLGDTDKLIF
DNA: TGTGCAGCAAGCACGGCCTTCCTACGTACTGGGGAACCCCTGGGGGACACCGATAAACTCATCTTT

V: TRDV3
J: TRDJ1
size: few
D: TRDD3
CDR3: CASIQLSHTGGRGGADKLIF
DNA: TGTGCCTCTATTCAGCTTTCTCATACTGGGGGCCGCGGGGGGGCCGATAAACTCATCTTT

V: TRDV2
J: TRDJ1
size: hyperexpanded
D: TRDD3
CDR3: CACDARGIADKLIF
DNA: TGTGCCTGTGACGCCAGGGGGATAGCCGATAAACTCATCTTT

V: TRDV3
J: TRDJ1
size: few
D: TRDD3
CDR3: CAFSPTGGLTDKLIF
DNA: TGTGCCTTTAGTCCTACTGGGGGACTTACCGATAAACTCATCTTT

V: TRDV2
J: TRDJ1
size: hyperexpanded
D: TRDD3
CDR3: CACDTVGIQGDTDKLIF
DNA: TGTGCCTGTGACACGGTGGGGATACAGGGGGACACCGATAAACTCATCTTT

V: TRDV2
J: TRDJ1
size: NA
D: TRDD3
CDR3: CACTLGDYDTDKLIF
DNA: TGTGCCTGCACACTGGGGGATTACGACACCGATAAACTCATCTTT

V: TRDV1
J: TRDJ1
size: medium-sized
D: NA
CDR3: CALGGGWPFNTYTDKLIF
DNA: TGTGCTCTTGGGGGGGGGTGGCCTTTCAATACATACACCGATAAACTCATCTTT

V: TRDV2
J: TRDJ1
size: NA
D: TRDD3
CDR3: CARDTLGDYDADKLIF
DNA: TGTGCCCGTGACACCTTGGGGGATTACGACGCCGATAAACTCATCTTT

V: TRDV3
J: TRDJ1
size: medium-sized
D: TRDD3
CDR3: CAFVYWGTDKLIF
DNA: TGTGCCTTCGTGTACTGGGGAACAGATAAACTCATCTTT

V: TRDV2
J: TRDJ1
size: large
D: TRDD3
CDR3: CACDSLGDKTDKLIF
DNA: TGTGCCTGTGACTCACTGGGGGATAAAACCGATAAACTCATCTTT

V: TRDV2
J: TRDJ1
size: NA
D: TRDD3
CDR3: CACDPWGNTDKLIF
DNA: TGTGCCTGTGACCCCTGGGGGAACACCGATAAACTCATCTTT

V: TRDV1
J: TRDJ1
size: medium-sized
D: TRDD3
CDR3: CALGDLPTSYWGISSRPDKLIF
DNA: TGTGCTCTTGGGGATCTTCCTACCTCGTACTGGGGGATAAGTTCTCGCCCCGATAAACTCATCTTT

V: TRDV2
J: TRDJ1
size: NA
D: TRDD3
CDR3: CACDPAEGDSYTDKLIF
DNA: TGTGCCTGTGACCCCGCCGAGGGGGATTCGTACACCGATAAACTCATCTTT

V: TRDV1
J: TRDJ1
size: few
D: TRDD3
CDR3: CALGESLTLLGYTDRLIF
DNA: TGTGCTCTTGGGGAATCACTTACTTTACTGGGGTACACCGATAGACTCATCTTT

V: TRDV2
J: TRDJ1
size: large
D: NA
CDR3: CACDNVGVPKTSTDKLIF
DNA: TGTGCCTGTGACAACGTGGGGGTCCCTAAGACGTCCACCGATAAACTCATCTTT

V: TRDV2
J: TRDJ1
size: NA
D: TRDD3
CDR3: CACDTASTGGTLYTDKLIF
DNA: TGTGCCTGTGACACCGCCTCAACTGGGGGAACCCTGTACACCGATAAACTCATCTTT

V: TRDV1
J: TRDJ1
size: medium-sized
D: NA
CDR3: CALGELSPAVPGGPPYTDKLIF
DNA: TGTGCTCTTGGGGAACTTTCGCCCGCGGTTCCGGGGGGCCCCCCGTACACCGATAAACTCATCTTT

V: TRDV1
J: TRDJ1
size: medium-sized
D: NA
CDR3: CALGVGPLRDFCVTDKLIF
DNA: TGTGCTCTTGGGGTCGGCCCTCTGAGGGATTTCTGTGTCACCGATAAACTCATCTTT

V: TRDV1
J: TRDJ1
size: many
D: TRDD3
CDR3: CALGESLTLLGYTDKLIF
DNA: TGTGCTCTTGGGGAATCACTTACTTTACTGGGGTACACCGATAAACTCATCTTT